This note documents a single TCR beta chain sequence. The CDR3 contains 16 residues. Trimming removed 4 bases at V and 10 bases at J, with 23 bases between. Germline V gene sequence: CDR1 LGHDT, CDR2 YNNKEL (reference sequence). This table comes from immunoSEQ multiplex PCR, and its TCRdb copy is limited to in-frame clones, with some not included. The data contain roughly 140,000 clones, roughly 90% of them seen just once; the ten biggest clones take up 2.5% to 3.5%. These data belong to a study of T cell responses to AZD1222 COVID-19 vaccine. V gene TRBV3-1 (or the pseudogene TRBV3-2) combines with J gene TRBJ2-1; D is uncertain. The sample consisted of peripheral blood, taken 28 days after the second AZD1222 dose. The receptor was derived from an adult who received the AZD1222 COVID-19 vaccine. The CDR3 is CASSRVFSMDAQEQFF. The CDR3 nucleotides are TGTGCCAGCAGCCGAGTCTTCTCCATGGACGCTCAGGAGCAGTTCTTC.